This is a list of T cell receptor beta chains from one sample in a study of T cell responses to AZD1222 COVID-19 vaccine. Profiling relied on immunoSEQ multiplex PCR, and the TCRdb table lists in-frame clones only, not all of them. The repertoire has tens of thousands of clones, over 70% of them found once; the top ten carry less than 5%. This material consisted of peripheral blood, taken on day 0 of AZD1222 vaccination. The receptor set was obtained from an adult in good health. CDR3s include the opening cysteine and the closing phenylalanine or tryptophan. The order of the fields is J gene, clone size, V gene, D gene, CDR3 protein, CDR3 DNA. D genes are given only for firm matches. Only part of the rows carry a size: once, few, many, or a class if the clone is expanded.

>TRBJ2-7|NA|TRBV7-9|NA
CASSFGLGPDEQYF
TGTGCCAGCAGCTTCGGGTTGGGGCCTGACGAGCAGTACTTC
>TRBJ1-2|NA|TRBV5-6|NA
CASSFPPGGGGYTF
TGTGCCAGCAGCTTCCCCCCGGGCGGCGGTGGCTACACCTTC
>TRBJ1-2|once|TRBV19|TRBD1
CASIRQGGGYTF
TGTGCCAGTATTCGACAGGGAGGTGGCTACACCTTC
>TRBJ1-5|NA|TRBV27|NA
CASSLRPQNQPQHF
TGTGCCAGCAGTTTAAGACCCCAGAATCAGCCCCAGCATTTT
>TRBJ1-5|once|TRBV3-1/TRBV3-2|NA
CASSQATYQPQHF
TGTGCCAGCAGCCAAGCCACGTATCAGCCCCAGCATTTT
>TRBJ2-1|NA|TRBV4-1|NA
CASSQDSGPYNEQFF
TGCGCCAGCAGCCAAGATTCCGGGCCCTACAATGAGCAGTTCTTC
>TRBJ1-2|NA|TRBV5-6|NA
CASRRGAGPGYGYTF
TGTGCCAGCAGGCGCGGAGCGGGGCCGGGGTATGGCTACACCTTC
>TRBJ1-5|NA|TRBV19|NA
CASSISLWHDQPQHF
TGTGCCAGTAGTATATCTCTCTGGCACGATCAGCCCCAGCATTTT
>TRBJ2-7|NA|TRBV6-5|NA
CASSDGTNEQYF
TGTGCCAGCAGCGACGGGACCAACGAGCAGTACTTC
>TRBJ1-2|once|TRBV10-2|TRBD1
CASSGTGNDYGYTF
TGCGCCAGCAGCGGGACAGGAAATGACTATGGCTACACCTTC
>TRBJ1-1|NA|TRBV5-1|NA
CASSLDGSSGDTEAFF
TGCGCCAGCAGCTTGGATGGGTCGTCAGGGGACACTGAAGCTTTCTTT
>TRBJ2-5|NA|TRBV18|NA
CASSNTQETQYF
TGTGCCAGCTCAAATACCCAAGAGACCCAGTACTTC
>TRBJ1-6|NA|TRBV6-5|NA
CASSLERDNSPLHF
TGTGCCAGCAGTTTGGAACGGGATAATTCACCCCTCCACTTT
>TRBJ1-1|NA|TRBV7-9|NA
CASSLLGFTKAFF
TGTGCCAGCAGCTTATTAGGGTTCACTAAAGCTTTCTTT
>TRBJ1-2|NA|TRBV5-1|TRBD1
CASSQGQGESYGYTF
TGCGCCAGCAGCCAGGGACAGGGGGAGTCCTATGGCTACACCTTC
>TRBJ1-2|NA|TRBV19|TRBD1
CASSSGQAIYGYTF
TGTGCCAGTAGTTCGGGACAGGCGATCTATGGCTACACCTTC
>TRBJ1-1|NA|TRBV3-1/TRBV3-2|NA
CASNNGQGRTEAFF
TGTGCCAGCAACAACGGGCAGGGAAGGACTGAAGCTTTCTTT
>TRBJ2-6|once|TRBV7-9|TRBD1
CASSSRGQVIPGANVLTF
TGTGCCAGCAGCTCTAGGGGACAGGTCATCCCTGGGGCCAACGTCCTGACTTTC
>TRBJ1-4|NA|TRBV28|TRBD1
CASSSTGTGDDGKLFF
TGTGCCAGCAGTTCCACCGGGACAGGCGACGATGGAAAACTGTTTTTT
>TRBJ2-2|once|TRBV6-2/TRBV6-3|NA
CASSWGAGELFF
TGTGCCAGCAGTTGGGGGGCCGGGGAGCTGTTTTTT
>TRBJ1-6|NA|TRBV19|NA
CASSKSAGSSYNSPLHF
TGTGCCAGTAGTAAATCGGCAGGCAGCTCCTATAATTCACCCCTCCACTTT
>TRBJ1-5|NA|TRBV5-1|NA
CASSLVPGTSNQPQHF
TGCGCCAGCAGCTTGGTTCCAGGGACTAGCAATCAGCCCCAGCATTTT
>TRBJ1-1|few|TRBV5-1|NA
CASRLRGGTEAFF
TGCGCCAGCCGCCTCCGGGGCGGCACTGAAGCTTTCTTT
>TRBJ1-6|few|TRBV19|NA
CASSIGVPYSPLHF
TGTGCCAGTAGTATTGGGGTTCCGTACTCACCCCTCCACTTT
>TRBJ2-1|NA|TRBV7-3|NA
CASSLTSGEYNEQFF
TGTGCCAGCAGCTTAACTTCGGGGGAATACAATGAGCAGTTCTTC
>TRBJ1-3|NA|TRBV28|NA
CASTLGLSGNTIYF
TGTGCCAGCACCTTGGGCCTTTCTGGAAACACCATATATTTT
>TRBJ2-7|NA|TRBV4-1|NA
CASSQEPLANEQYF
TGCGCCAGCAGCCAAGAACCTCTAGCTAACGAGCAGTACTTC
>TRBJ1-4|NA|TRBV21-1|NA
CASSKRGVYEKLFF
TGTGCCAGCAGCAAACGGGGTGTCTATGAAAAACTGTTTTTT
>TRBJ1-4|NA|TRBV3-1/TRBV3-2|NA
CASSQRGGEKLFF
TGTGCCAGCAGCCAACGTGGTGGGGAAAAACTGTTTTTT
>TRBJ2-5|NA|TRBV7-8|NA
CASSLGGIQETQYF
TGTGCCAGCAGCTTAGGAGGAATACAAGAGACCCAGTACTTC
>TRBJ2-7|NA|TRBV9|TRBD2
CASSARAAGVSYEQYF
TGTGCCAGCAGCGCGAGGGCAGCGGGGGTTTCCTACGAGCAGTACTTC
>TRBJ2-1|NA|TRBV19|NA
CASSIQGSSFNEQFF
TGTGCCAGTAGTATTCAGGGGTCATCCTTCAATGAGCAGTTCTTC
>TRBJ1-4|few|TRBV5-4|NA
CASSPGGRGLEKLFF
TGTGCCAGCAGCCCCGGGGGCAGGGGATTAGAAAAACTGTTTTTT
>TRBJ1-4|NA|TRBV30|TRBD1
CAWSVRWDSIATNEKLFF
TGTGCCTGGAGTGTACGGTGGGACAGCATTGCAACTAATGAAAAACTGTTTTTT
>TRBJ1-3|NA|TRBV6-5|NA
CASSYEGSGNTIYF
TGTGCCAGCAGTTACGAAGGTTCTGGAAACACCATATATTTT
>TRBJ2-3|once|TRBV6-2/TRBV6-3|TRBD1
CASSQTGARADTQYF
TGTGCCAGCAGCCAAACAGGGGCACGGGCAGATACGCAGTATTTT
>TRBJ2-3|NA|TRBV21-1|NA
CASSNPGTGSTDTQYF
TGTGCCAGCAGCAACCCCGGGACAGGGTCCACAGATACGCAGTATTTT
>TRBJ2-3|NA|TRBV7-3|NA
CASSLLANTDTQYF
TGTGCCAGCAGCTTATTGGCGAACACAGATACGCAGTATTTT
>TRBJ2-7|NA|TRBV6-5|NA
CASSAGRYYEQYF
TGTGCCAGCTCCGCGGGGAGATATTACGAGCAGTACTTC
>TRBJ1-2|once|TRBV20-1|NA
CSASPNYGYTF
TGCAGTGCTAGTCCTAACTATGGCTACACCTTC
>TRBJ2-7|NA|TRBV5-4|TRBD2
CASSPGGTSVPHEQYF
TGTGCCAGCAGCCCGGGGGGGACTAGCGTCCCCCACGAGCAGTACTTC
>TRBJ2-7|NA|TRBV5-4|TRBD1
CASSFGTGLWYEQYF
TGTGCCAGCAGCTTCGGGACAGGTCTTTGGTACGAGCAGTACTTC
>TRBJ2-5|NA|TRBV5-1|NA
CASRPGQETQYF
TGCGCCAGCAGACCCGGTCAAGAGACCCAGTACTTC